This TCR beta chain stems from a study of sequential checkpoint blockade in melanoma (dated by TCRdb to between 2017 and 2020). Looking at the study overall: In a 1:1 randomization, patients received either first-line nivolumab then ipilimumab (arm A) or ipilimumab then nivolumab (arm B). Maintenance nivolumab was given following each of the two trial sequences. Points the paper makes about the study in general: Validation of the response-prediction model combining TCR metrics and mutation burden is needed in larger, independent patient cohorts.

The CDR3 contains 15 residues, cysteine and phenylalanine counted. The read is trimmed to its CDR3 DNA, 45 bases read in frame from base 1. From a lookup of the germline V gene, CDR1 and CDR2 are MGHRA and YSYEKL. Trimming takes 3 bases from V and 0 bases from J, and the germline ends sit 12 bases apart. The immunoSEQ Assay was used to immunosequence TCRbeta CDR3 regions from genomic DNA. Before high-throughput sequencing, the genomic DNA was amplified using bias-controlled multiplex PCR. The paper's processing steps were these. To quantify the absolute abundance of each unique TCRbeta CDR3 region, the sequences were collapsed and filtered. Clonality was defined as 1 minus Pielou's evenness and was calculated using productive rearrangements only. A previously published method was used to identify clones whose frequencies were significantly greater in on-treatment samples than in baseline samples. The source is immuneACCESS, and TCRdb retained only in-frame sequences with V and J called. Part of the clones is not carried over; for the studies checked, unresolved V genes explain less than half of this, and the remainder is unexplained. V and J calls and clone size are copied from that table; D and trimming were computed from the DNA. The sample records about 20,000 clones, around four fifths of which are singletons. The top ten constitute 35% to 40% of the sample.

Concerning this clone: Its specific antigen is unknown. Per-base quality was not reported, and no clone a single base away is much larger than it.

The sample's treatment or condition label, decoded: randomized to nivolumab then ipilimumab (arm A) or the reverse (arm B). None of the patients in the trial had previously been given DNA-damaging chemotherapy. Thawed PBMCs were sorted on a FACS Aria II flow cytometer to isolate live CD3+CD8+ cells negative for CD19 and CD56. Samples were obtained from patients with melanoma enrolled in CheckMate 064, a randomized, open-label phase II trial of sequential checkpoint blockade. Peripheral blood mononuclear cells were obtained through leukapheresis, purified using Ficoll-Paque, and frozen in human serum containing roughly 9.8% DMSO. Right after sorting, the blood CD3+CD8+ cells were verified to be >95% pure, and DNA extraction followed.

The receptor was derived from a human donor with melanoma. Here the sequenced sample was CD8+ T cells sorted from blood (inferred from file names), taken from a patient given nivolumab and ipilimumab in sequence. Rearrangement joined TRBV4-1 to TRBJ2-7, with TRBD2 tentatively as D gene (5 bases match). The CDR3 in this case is CASSQKAASSYEQYF. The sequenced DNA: TGCGCCAGCAGCCAGAAAGCGGCGAGCTCCTACGAGCAGTACTTC.